Sequencing of this T cell receptor (beta chain) was carried out in a study of a mutant IDH1 vaccine in newly diagnosed glioma. On this clone itself: Its target is unknown.

The sample's time point: week 47, end of study. The content of each vaccine dose was 300 ug of mutant IDH1 20-mer peptide, and topical imiquimod accompanied it. Germline values: CDR1 SGHKS, CDR2 YYEKEE (reference sequence). The CDR3 is 16 amino acids. V was pared by 0 bases and J by 7 bases, with 19 bases between. Some clones are missing from TCRdb's copy, which holds only in-frame ones; the method was immunoSEQ multiplex PCR. The sample has approximately 60,000 clones; 83% are singletons. Sequences were derived from PBMCs, sampled from a glioma patient whose treatment included an IDH1 peptide vaccine. The sequence was collected from a woman aged 45-65 years with glioma. The chain combines TRBV5-5 with TRBJ1-2; a weak D match, TRBD1 (6 bases). This chain's CDR3 is CASSLASGTLDGGYTF. The CDR3 nucleotides are TGTGCCAGCAGCTTGGCGTCCGGGACACTAGACGGTGGCTACACCTTC. The entire variable domain, with the rest obtained from reference TRBV5-5 and TRBJ1-2, is as follows: DAGVTQSPTHLIKTRGQQVTLRCSPISGHKSVSWYQQVLGQGPQFIFQYYEKEERGRGNFPDRFSARQFPNYSSELNVNALLLGDSALYLCASSLASGTLDGGYTFGSGTRLTVV.